This paragraph covers one T cell receptor (beta chain) sequence. Method: immunoSEQ multiplex PCR; TCRdb's copy keeps in-frame clones and lacks some. The sample yields roughly 200,000 clones, about 83% seen once. The source of the sample is a study of blood T cell repertoires in COVID-19. With 1 base removed from V and 2 bases from J, the gap between germline ends came to 12 bases. Germline CDR1 is SGHAT and CDR2 is FQNNGV. CDR3 length: 15 amino acids. The chain has TRBV11-2 and TRBJ2-7, with D possibly TRBD1 on 7 matching bases. The sample taken for sequencing was PBMCs or T cells enriched from blood (not recorded which). This sequence originates from a man aged 40-55 years with acute COVID-19. CDR3 in amino acids: CASSLVQGGTYEQYF. CDR3 DNA: TGTGCCAGCAGCTTAGTCCAGGGGGGTACCTACGAGCAGTACTTC.